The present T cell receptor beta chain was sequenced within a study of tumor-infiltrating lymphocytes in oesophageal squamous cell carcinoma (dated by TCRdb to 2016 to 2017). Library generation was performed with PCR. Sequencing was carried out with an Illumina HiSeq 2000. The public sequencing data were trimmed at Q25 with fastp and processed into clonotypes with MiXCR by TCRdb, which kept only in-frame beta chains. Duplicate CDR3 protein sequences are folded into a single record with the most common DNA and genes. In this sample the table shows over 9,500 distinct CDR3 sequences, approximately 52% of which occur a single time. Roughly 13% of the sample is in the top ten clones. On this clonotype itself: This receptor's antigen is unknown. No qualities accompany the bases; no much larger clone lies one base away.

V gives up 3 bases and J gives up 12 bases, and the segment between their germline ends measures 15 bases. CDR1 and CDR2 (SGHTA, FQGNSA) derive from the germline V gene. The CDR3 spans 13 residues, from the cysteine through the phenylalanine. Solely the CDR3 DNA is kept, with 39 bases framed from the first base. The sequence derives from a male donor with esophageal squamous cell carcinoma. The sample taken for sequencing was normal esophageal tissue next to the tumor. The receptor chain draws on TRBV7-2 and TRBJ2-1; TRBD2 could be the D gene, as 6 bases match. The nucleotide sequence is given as TGTGCCAGCAGCTTGACTAGTGAGGCTGGGCAGTTCTTC. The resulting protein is CASSLTSEAGQFF.